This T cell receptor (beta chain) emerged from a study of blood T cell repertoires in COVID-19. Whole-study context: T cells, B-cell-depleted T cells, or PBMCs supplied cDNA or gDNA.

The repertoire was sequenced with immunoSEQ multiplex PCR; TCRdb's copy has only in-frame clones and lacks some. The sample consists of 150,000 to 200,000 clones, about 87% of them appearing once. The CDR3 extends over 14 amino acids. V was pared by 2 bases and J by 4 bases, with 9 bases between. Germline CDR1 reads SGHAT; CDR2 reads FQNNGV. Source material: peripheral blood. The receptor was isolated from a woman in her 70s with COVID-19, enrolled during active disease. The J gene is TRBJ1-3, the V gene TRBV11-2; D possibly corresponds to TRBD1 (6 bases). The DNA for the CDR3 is TGTGCCAGCAGCTTAAACAGGGAAGGAAACACCATATATTTT. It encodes CASSLNREGNTIYF. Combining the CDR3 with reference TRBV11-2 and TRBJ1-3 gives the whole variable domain EAGVAQSPRYKIIEKRQSVAFWCNPISGHATLYWYQQILGQGPKLLIQFQNNGVVDDSQLPKDRFSAERLKGVDSTLKIQPAKLEDSAVYLCASSLNREGNTIYFGEGSWLTVV.